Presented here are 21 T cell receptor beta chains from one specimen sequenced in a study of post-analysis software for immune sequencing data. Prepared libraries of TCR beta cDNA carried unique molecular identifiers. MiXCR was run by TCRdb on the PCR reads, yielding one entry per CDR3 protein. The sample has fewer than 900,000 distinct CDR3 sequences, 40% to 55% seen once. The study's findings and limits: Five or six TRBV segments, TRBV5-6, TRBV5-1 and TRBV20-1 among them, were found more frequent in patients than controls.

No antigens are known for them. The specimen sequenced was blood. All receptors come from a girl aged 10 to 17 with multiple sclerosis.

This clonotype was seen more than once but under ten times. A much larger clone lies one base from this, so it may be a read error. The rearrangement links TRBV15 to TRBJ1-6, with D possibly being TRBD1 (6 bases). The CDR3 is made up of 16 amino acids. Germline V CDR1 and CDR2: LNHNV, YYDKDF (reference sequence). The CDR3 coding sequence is TGTGCCACCAGCAGTTTTCTACAGGGTTTGGATTCACCCCCCCACTTT. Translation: CATSSFLQGLDSPPHF.

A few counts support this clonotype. The DNA of the CDR3 is TGCGCCAGCAGCTTGGCGCGGGAGCCCTACGAGCAGTACTTC. It codes for CASSLAREPYEQYF. V and J are TRBV5-1 and TRBJ2-7; TRBD2 agrees at 7 bases. CDR1 SGHRS and CDR2 YFSETQ come from the germline V gene. The V and J ends lost 0 bases and 2 bases, in that order; junction bases with no gene match: 2. This CDR3 has 14 residues.

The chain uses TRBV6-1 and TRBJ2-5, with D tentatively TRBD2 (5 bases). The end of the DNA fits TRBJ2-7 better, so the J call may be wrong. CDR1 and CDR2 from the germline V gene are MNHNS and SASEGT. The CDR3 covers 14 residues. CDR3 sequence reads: CASSVAPGDYEQYF. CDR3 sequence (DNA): TGTGCCAGCTCCGTAGCGCCAGGAGACTACGAGCAGTACTTC.

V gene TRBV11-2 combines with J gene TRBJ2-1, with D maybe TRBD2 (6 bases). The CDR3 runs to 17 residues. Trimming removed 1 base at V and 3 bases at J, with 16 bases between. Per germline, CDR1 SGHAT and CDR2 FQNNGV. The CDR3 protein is CASSLVGGGGLYNEQFF. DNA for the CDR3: TGTGCCAGCAGCTTAGTAGGTGGAGGAGGGCTCTACAATGAGCAGTTCTTC.

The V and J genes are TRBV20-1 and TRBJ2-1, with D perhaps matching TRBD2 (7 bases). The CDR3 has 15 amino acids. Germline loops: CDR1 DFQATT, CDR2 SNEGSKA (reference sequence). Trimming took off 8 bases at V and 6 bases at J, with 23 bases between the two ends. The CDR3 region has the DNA TGCAGTACTGGAGTCCTCAGCGGGACATTCAATGAGCAGTTCTTC. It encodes CSTGVLSGTFNEQFF.

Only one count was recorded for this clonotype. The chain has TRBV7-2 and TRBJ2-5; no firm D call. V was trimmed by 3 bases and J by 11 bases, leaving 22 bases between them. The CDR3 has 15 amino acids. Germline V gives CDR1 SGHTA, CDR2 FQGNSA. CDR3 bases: TGTGCCAGCAGCTTTACCACCCTCATTGGGAATGAGCAGTACTTC. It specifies CASSFTTLIGNEQYF.

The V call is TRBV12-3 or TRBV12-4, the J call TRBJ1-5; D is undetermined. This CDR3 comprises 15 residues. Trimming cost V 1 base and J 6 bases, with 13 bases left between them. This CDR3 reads CASSLGIGEGQPQHF. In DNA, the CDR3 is TGTGCCAGCAGTTTAGGGATAGGCGAAGGTCAGCCCCAGCATTTT.

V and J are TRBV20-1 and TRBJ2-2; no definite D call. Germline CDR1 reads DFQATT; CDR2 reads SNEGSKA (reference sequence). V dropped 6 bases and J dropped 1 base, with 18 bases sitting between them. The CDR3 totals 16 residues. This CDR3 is CSAPACVGGNTGELFF. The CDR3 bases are TGCAGTGCCCCCGCCTGCGTTGGTGGGAACACCGGGGAGCTGTTTTTT.

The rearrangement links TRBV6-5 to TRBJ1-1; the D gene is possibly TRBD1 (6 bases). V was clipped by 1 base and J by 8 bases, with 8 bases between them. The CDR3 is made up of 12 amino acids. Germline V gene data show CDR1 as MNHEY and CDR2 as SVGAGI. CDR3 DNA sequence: TGTGCCAGCAGTTACTTCCAGGGGGAAGCTTTCTTT. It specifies CASSYFQGEAFF.

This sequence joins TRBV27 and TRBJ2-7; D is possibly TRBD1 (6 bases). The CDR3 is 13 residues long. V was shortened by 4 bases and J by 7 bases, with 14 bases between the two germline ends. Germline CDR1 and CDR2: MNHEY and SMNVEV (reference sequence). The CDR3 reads CASSSGPTGEQYF. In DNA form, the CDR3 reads TGTGCCAGCAGTTCGGGACCCACAGGGGAGCAGTACTTC.

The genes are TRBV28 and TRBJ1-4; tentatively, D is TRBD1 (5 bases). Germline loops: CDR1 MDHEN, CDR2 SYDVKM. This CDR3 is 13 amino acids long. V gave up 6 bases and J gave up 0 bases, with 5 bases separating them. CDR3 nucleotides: TGTGCCAGCAGGACAGCAACTAATGAAAAACTGTTTTTT. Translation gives CASRTATNEKLFF.

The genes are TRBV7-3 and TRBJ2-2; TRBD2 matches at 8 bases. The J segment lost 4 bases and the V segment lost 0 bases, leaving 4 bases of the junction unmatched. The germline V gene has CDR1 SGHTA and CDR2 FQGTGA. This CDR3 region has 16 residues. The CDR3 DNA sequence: TGTGCCAGCAGCTTAACGGCGAGCGGGGGCACCGGGGAGCTGTTTTTT. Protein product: CASSLTASGGTGELFF. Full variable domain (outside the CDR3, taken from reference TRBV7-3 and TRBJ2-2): GAGVSQTPSNKVTEKGKYVELRCDPISGHTALYWYRQSLGQGPEFLIYFQGTGAADDSGLPNDRFFAVRPEGSVSTLKIQRTERGDSAVYLCASSLTASGGTGELFFGEGSRLTVL.

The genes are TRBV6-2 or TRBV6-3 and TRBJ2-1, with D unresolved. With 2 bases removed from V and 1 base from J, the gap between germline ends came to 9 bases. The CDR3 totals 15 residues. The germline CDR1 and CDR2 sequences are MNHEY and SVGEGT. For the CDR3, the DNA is TGTGCCAGCAGTTACGGGTCAGCATCCTACAATGAGCAGTTCTTC. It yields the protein CASSYGSASYNEQFF.

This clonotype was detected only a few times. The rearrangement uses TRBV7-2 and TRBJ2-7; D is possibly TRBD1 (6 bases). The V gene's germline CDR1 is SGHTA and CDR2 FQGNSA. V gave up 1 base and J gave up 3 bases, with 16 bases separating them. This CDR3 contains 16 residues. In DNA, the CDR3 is TGTGCCAGCAGCTTAGTCTCTGTGGGGGCCTTCTACGAGCAGTACTTC. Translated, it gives CASSLVSVGAFYEQYF.

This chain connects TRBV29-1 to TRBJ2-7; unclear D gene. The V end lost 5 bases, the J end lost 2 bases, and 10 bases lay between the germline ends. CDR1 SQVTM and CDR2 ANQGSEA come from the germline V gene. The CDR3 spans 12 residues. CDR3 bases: TGCAGCGTTCTCGGGTTTACCTACGAGCAGTACTTC. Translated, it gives CSVLGFTYEQYF.

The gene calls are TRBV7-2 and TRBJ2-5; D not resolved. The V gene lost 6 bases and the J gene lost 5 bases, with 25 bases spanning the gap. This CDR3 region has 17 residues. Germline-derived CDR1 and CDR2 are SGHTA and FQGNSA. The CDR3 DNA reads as TGTGCCAGCAGAGGAACGGACGGTCCCGCTTCGGAGGAGACCCAGTACTTC. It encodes CASRGTDGPASEETQYF.

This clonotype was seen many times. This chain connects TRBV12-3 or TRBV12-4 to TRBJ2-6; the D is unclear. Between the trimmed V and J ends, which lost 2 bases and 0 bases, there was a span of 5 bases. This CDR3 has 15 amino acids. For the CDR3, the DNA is TGTGCCAGCAGTTTATCGACCTCTGGGGCCAACGTCCTGACTTTC. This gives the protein CASSLSTSGANVLTF.

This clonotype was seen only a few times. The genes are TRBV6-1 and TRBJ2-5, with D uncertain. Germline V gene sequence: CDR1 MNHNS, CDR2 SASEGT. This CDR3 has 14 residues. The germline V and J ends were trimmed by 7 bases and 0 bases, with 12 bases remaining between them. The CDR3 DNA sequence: TGTGCCAGCAAGGGCGGCTGGTACCAAGAGACCCAGTACTTC. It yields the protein CASKGGWYQETQYF.

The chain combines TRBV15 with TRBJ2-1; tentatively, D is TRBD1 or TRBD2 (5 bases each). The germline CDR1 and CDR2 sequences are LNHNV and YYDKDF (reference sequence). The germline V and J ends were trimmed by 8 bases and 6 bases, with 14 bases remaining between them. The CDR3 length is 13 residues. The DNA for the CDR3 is TGTGCCACCTCCCGGGGACCTCTCAATGAGCAGTTCTTC. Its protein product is CATSRGPLNEQFF.

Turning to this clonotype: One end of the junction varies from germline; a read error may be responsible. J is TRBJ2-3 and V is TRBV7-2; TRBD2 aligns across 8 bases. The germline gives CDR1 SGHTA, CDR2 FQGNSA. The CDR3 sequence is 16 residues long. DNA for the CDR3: TGTGCCGGCAGCTTAGCGGGGAGATTACCCACAGATACGCAGTATTTT. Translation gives CAGSLAGRLPTDTQYF. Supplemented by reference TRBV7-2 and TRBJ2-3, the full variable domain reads GAGVSQSPSNKVTEKGKDVELRCDPISGHTALYWYRQSLGQGLEFLIYFQGNSAPDKSGLPSDRFSAERTGGSVSTLTIQRTQQEDSAVYLCAGSLAGRLPTDTQYFGPGTRLTVL.

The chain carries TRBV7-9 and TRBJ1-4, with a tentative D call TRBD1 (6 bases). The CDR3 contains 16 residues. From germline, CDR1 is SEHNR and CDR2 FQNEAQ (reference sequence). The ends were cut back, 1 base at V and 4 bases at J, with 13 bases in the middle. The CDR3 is CASSLDPGQLNEKLFF. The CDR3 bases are TGTGCCAGCAGCTTAGACCCCGGACAGCTTAATGAAAAACTGTTTTTT.